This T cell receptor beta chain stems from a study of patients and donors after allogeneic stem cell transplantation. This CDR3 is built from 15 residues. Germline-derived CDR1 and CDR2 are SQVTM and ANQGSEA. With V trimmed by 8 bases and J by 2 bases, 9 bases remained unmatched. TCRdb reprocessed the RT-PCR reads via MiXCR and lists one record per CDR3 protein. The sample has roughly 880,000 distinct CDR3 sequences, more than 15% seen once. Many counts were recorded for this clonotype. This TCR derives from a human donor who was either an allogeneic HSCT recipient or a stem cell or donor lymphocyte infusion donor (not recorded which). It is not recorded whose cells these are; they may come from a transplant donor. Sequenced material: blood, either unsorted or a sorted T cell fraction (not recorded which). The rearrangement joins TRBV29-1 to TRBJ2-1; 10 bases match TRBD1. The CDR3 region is CSTNRDRGPYNEQFF. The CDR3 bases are TGCAGCACAAACCGGGACAGGGGACCCTACAATGAGCAGTTCTTC.